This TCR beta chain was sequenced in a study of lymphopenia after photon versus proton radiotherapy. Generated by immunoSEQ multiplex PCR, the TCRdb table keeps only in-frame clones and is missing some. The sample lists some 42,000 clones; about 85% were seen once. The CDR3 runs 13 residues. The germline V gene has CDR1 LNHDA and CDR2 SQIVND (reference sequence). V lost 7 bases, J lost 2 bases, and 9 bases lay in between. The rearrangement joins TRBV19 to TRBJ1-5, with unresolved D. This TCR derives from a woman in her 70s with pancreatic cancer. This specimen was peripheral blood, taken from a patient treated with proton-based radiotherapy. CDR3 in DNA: TGTGCCAGTACCCTAAATGGCAATCAGCCCCAGCATTTT. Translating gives CASTLNGNQPQHF.